The following is a T cell receptor beta chain sequence with its context. The antigen remains unidentified. The germline V gene encodes CDR1 MNHEY and CDR2 SVGAGI. V was pared by 7 bases and J by 5 bases, with 9 bases of the junction left unmatched. The CDR3 loop spans 14 amino acids. This entry belongs to a study of STAT5B mutations in CD4+ large granular lymphocyte leukemia. The overall study: The CDR3 'QG' motif was associated with a particular HLA allele among healthy donors. Findings and limits, study-wide: Main leukemic clonotypes were patient-specific, but roughly 26% appeared at low frequency elsewhere.

Data came from immunoSEQ multiplex PCR; TCRdb stores just in-frame clones and leaves some out. Of some 34,000 clones in the sample, about four fifths are singletons; the top ten hold around 4.8%. The rearrangement uses TRBV6-5 and TRBJ2-5; 8 bases match TRBD2. The sequencing input was CD4+ T cells from blood buffy coats. This receptor was taken from a human donor in good health. CDR3 region: CASILGLAKETQYF. CDR3 DNA: TGTGCCAGCATCCTAGGACTAGCAAAGGAGACCCAGTACTTC.